Presented here are 27 T cell receptor beta chains from one specimen sequenced in a study of control samples from healthy donors and cancer patients. Assay: immunoSEQ multiplex PCR; the TCRdb copy retains only in-frame clones and omits some. The repertoire consists of roughly 130,000 clones, with about 95% occurring once and the leading ten covering about 3.5%. The sample comprised blood. These receptors originate from a man younger than 40 in good health.

CDR3 sequence (DNA): TGTGCCAGCAGTCCTAGACTGAAAAACATTCAGTACTTC. This translates into CASSPRLKNIQYF. The rearrangement uses TRBV28 and TRBJ2-4; no clear D gene. Germline CDR1 MDHEN, CDR2 SYDVKM. Trimming removed 5 bases from V and 4 bases from J, with 9 bases in between. The CDR3 is 13 amino acids.

The chain carries TRBV10-3 and TRBJ1-5, with D hard to call. The CDR3 consists of 12 residues. Trimming removed 3 bases from V and 4 bases from J, with 4 bases in between. Germline V gene sequence: CDR1 ENHRY, CDR2 SYGVKD. CDR3 DNA: TGTGCCATCAGTGATGATAATCAGCCCCAGCATTTT. Protein product: CAISDDNQPQHF.

The chain has TRBV7-2 and TRBJ2-2; D ambiguous. Germline V lookup: CDR1 SGHTA, CDR2 FQGNSA. V lost 5 bases and J lost 2, with 6 bases in between. The CDR3 length is 13 residues. CDR3 loop: CASSPTNTGELFF. The CDR3 bases are TGTGCCAGCAGCCCGACCAACACCGGGGAGCTGTTTTTT.

CDR3 sequence reads: CATSDGGAGNTIYF. CDR3 bases: TGTGCCACCAGTGATGGGGGGGCTGGAAACACCATATATTTT. The chain employs TRBV24-1 and TRBJ1-3; weak D call: TRBD1 (5 bases). Germline V gene lookup returns CDR1 KGHDR and CDR2 SFDVKD. Trimming removed 3 bases from V and 2 bases from J, with 7 bases in between. This CDR3 comprises 14 residues.

This sequence joins TRBV7-2 and TRBJ2-7; 8 nucleotides line up with TRBD1. The CDR3 runs 13 residues. The germline V gene encodes CDR1 SGHTA and CDR2 FQGNSA. Trimming removed 8 bases from V and 5 bases from J; junction bases left unmatched: 8. The CDR3 sequence is CASGTGPPDEQYF. CDR3 nucleotide sequence: TGTGCCAGCGGGACAGGTCCTCCGGACGAGCAGTACTTC.

A note on this clone: This sample also contains other DNA sequences that code for the same CDR3. The CDR3 region has the DNA TGTGCCAGCAGCTTAGGGACCAATCAGCCCCAGCATTTT. As protein: CASSLGTNQPQHF. The V gene is TRBV7-9, the J gene TRBJ1-5; the D is unclear. Germline values: CDR1 SEHNR, CDR2 FQNEAQ (reference sequence). V was pared by 1 base and J by 3 bases, with 4 bases between. This CDR3 is 13 amino acids long.

This rearrangement joins TRBV6-6 to TRBJ1-1; D may be TRBD1 (6 bases). Germline values: CDR1 MNHNY, CDR2 SVGAGI (reference sequence). CDR3 size: 14 residues. With 5 bases removed from V and 11 bases from J, the gap between germline ends came to 21 bases. CDR3 nucleotide sequence: TGTGCCAGCAGTGCCCGAGGTGCACAGGGAACGGCTTTCTTT. Translating it yields CASSARGAQGTAFF.

This sequence joins TRBV6-6 and TRBJ2-7, with D unclear. In germline, CDR1 is MNHNY, CDR2 SVGAGI (reference sequence). V dropped 0 bases and J dropped 0 bases, with 9 bases sitting between them. This CDR3 comprises 15 residues. The CDR3 DNA sequence: TGTGCCAGCAGTTACTCAGACGGAAGCTCCTACGAGCAGTACTTC. Translated, it gives CASSYSDGSSYEQYF.

The chain uses TRBV28 and TRBJ1-5; possibly TRBD1 for D (5 bases). The CDR3 sequence is 15 residues long. Germline values: CDR1 MDHEN, CDR2 SYDVKM. Trimming pared 5 bases from V and 7 bases from J, leaving 18 bases between. The CDR3 nucleotides are TGTGCCAGCAGTCCCCGGACGGCGGGGGGACAGCCCCAGCATTTT. Its translation: CASSPRTAGGQPQHF.

A single count supports this clone. The chain has TRBV5-4 and TRBJ2-7; tentative D call: TRBD1 (6 bases). Between the trimmed V and J ends, which lost 1 base and 6 bases, there was a span of 14 bases. Germline V lookup: CDR1 SGHNT, CDR2 YYREEE (reference sequence). The CDR3 extends over 14 amino acids. The CDR3 sequence: CASSLWGRGAEQYF. The CDR3 DNA is TGTGCCAGCAGCTTGTGGGGCAGGGGCGCCGAGCAGTACTTC.

The J gene is TRBJ2-7, the V gene TRBV18; D remains ambiguous. V was shortened by 2 bases and J by 5 bases, with 16 bases between the two germline ends. The length of the CDR3 is 15 residues. Germline V gives CDR1 KGHSH, CDR2 LQKENI. DNA of the CDR3: TGTGCCAGCTCACCAACTCAAGCCTTATTGGACGAGCAGTACTTC. It specifies CASSPTQALLDEQYF.

Concerning this clone itself: Other DNA sequences in this sample translate to the same CDR3. The CDR3 coding sequence is TGTGCCAGCAGTGATTTGGGTACCGGGGAGCTGTTTTTT. It specifies CASSDLGTGELFF. The J gene is TRBJ2-2, the V gene TRBV6-4; D unresolved. Germline CDR1 MRHNA, CDR2 SNTAGT. V shed 3 bases and J shed 5 bases, with 7 bases lying between them. CDR3 size: 13 residues.

The chain is built from TRBV28 and TRBJ1-4; D gene unclear. CDR1 and CDR2 from the germline V gene are MDHEN and SYDVKM. This CDR3 is built from 14 residues. V was pared by 0 bases and J by 5 bases, with 7 bases between. CDR3 region: CASSLWPVNEKLFF. CDR3 DNA sequence: TGTGCCAGCAGTTTATGGCCAGTAAATGAAAAACTGTTTTTT. Full variable domain (outside the CDR3, taken from reference TRBV28 and TRBJ1-4): DVKVTQSSRYLVKRTGEKVFLECVQDMDHENMFWYRQDPGLGLRLIYFSYDVKMKEKGDIPEGYSVSREKKERFSLILESASTNQTSMYLCASSLWPVNEKLFFGSGTQLSVL.

The rearrangement uses TRBV4-1 and TRBJ2-7; the D gene is possibly TRBD1 (5 bases). CDR3 size: 15 residues. V shed 3 bases and J shed 6 bases, with 18 bases lying between them. Germline assignment: CDR1 MGHRA and CDR2 YSYEKL. CDR3 sequence (DNA): TGCGCCAGCAGCCACCCCAGGGTGGGCCTAAGCGAGCAGTACTTC. As protein: CASSHPRVGLSEQYF.

The chain uses TRBV30 and TRBJ1-3; D remains unclear. This CDR3 region has 13 residues. Germline V gene lookup returns CDR1 GTSNPN and CDR2 SVGIG (reference sequence). V lost 1 base, J lost 0 bases, and 4 bases lay in between. The CDR3 DNA reads as TGTGCCTGGAGTGAGAACTCTGGAAACACCATATATTTT. It encodes CAWSENSGNTIYF.

This rearrangement joins TRBV11-2 to TRBJ2-2; 11 bases match TRBD2. V lost 3 bases and J lost 4; bases outside the gene matches: 1. There are 15 residues in the CDR3. Germline assignment: CDR1 SGHAT and CDR2 FQNNGV. CDR3 region: CASSFTSGGTGELFF. The CDR3 nucleotides are TGTGCCAGCAGCTTCACTAGCGGGGGCACCGGGGAGCTGTTTTTT.

The J gene is TRBJ1-6, the V gene TRBV5-8; no definite D call. The CDR3 spans 14 residues. Germline CDR1 and CDR2: SGHTS and YDEGEE. Trimming removed 2 bases from V and 9 bases from J, with 12 bases in between. The CDR3 spells CASSFGTIGSPLHF. CDR3 bases: TGTGCCAGCAGCTTCGGCACTATAGGTTCACCCCTCCACTTT.

The rearrangement uses TRBV19 and TRBJ1-1; unclear D gene. Germline values: CDR1 LNHDA, CDR2 SQIVND (reference sequence). CDR3 length: 12 amino acids. Deletions cut 7 bases from V and 0 bases from J, with 6 bases between. In nucleotides, the CDR3 is TGTGCCAGTACCACTATGAACACTGAAGCTTTCTTT. As protein: CASTTMNTEAFF.

The chain is built from TRBV7-2 and TRBJ1-2, with unresolved D. The CDR3 spans 15 residues. CDR1 and CDR2 from the germline V gene are SGHTA and FQGNSA. Trimming took off 5 bases at V and 7 bases at J, with 20 bases between the two ends. For the CDR3, the DNA is TGTGCCAGCAGCCCTAGAAATCCAGAGGTTGGTGGCTACACCTTC. Its translation is CASSPRNPEVGGYTF.

V usage is TRBV5-5 and J usage is TRBJ2-7; D is unclear. The V and J ends lost 0 bases and 0 bases respectively, with 10 bases between them. In germline, CDR1 is SGHKS, CDR2 YYEKEE (reference sequence). The CDR3 length is 15 residues. The CDR3 reads CASSLGLGISYEQYF. The CDR3 DNA reads TGTGCCAGCAGCTTGGGTTTAGGGATCTCCTACGAGCAGTACTTC.

This chain links TRBV19 with TRBJ2-1, with D perhaps matching TRBD1 (5 bases). Germline V gene data show CDR1 as LNHDA and CDR2 as SQIVND (reference sequence). Trimming cost V 4 bases and J 0 bases, with 10 bases left between them. The CDR3 has 15 residues. The CDR3 loop is CASSTTVSSYNEQFF. The CDR3 coding sequence is TGTGCCAGTAGTACGACAGTTTCCTCCTACAATGAGCAGTTCTTC.

The V and J genes are TRBV6-5 and TRBJ2-7; tentatively, D is TRBD1 (5 bases). V was pared by 8 bases and J by 3 bases, with 14 bases between. The CDR3 consists of 13 residues. In germline, CDR1 is MNHEY, CDR2 SVGAGI. The CDR3 reads CASGLRQSYEQYF. CDR3 nucleotide sequence: TGTGCCAGCGGCCTTAGACAGAGCTACGAGCAGTACTTC.

This chain links TRBV3-1 (or the pseudogene TRBV3-2) with TRBJ2-3; perhaps TRBD2 as D (7 bases). This CDR3 has 15 residues. Germline CDR1 LGHDT, CDR2 YNNKEL (reference sequence). V lost 2 bases, J lost 1 base, and 10 bases lay in between. For the CDR3, the DNA is TGTGCCAGCAGCCAAAGGGGGGGCGGCACAGATACGCAGTATTTT. Its protein is CASSQRGGGTDTQYF.

The chain joins TRBV7-2 to TRBJ2-7, with 7 bases that match TRBD1. The CDR3 loop spans 17 amino acids. Trimming at V came to 4 bases and at J to 0 bases, leaving 12 bases not matched to a gene. The germline V gene has CDR1 SGHTA and CDR2 FQGNSA. In DNA, the CDR3 is TGTGCCAGCAGCTCCACTTCCAGGACAGGCCGCTCCTACGAGCAGTACTTC. Its protein product is CASSSTSRTGRSYEQYF. The full variable domain, completed using reference TRBV7-2 and TRBJ2-7, is GAGVSQSPSNKVTEKGKDVELRCDPISGHTALYWYRQSLGQGLEFLIYFQGNSAPDKSGLPSDRFSAERTGGSVSTLTIQRTQQEDSAVYLCASSSTSRTGRSYEQYFGPGTRLTVT.

The V call is TRBV28, the J call TRBJ1-1; a weak D match, TRBD1 (5 bases). This CDR3 is built from 16 residues. The V end lost 5 bases, the J end lost 0 bases, and 16 bases lay between the germline ends. Germline V gene data show CDR1 as MDHEN and CDR2 as SYDVKM. DNA for the CDR3: TGTGCCAGCAGTCAGCGGGGCCGTATGGTGAACACTGAAGCTTTCTTT. Residues: CASSQRGRMVNTEAFF.

J is TRBJ2-5 and V is TRBV7-3; D is unclear. Trimming took 5 bases from V and 5 from J, leaving 15 bases between them. The CDR3 sequence is 14 residues long. Germline V gives CDR1 SGHTA, CDR2 FQGTGA. The CDR3 is CASSLGPRRETQYF. The CDR3 DNA reads TGTGCCAGCAGCCTTGGTCCGCGCAGGGAGACCCAGTACTTC.

The rearrangement joins TRBV6-2 or TRBV6-3 to TRBJ1-5; TRBD1 is a possible D gene (5 bases). The CDR3 length is 19 residues. Trimming stripped 0 bases from V and 0 bases from J, with 18 bases between. Germline CDR1 MNHEY, CDR2 SVGEGT. The CDR3 DNA follows: TGTGCCAGCAGTTACTCGCCAGGGTCTGGCGGGGATAGCAATCAGCCCCAGCATTTT. It codes for CASSYSPGSGGDSNQPQHF.